These 15 T cell receptor beta chains were sequenced from one sample in a study of cytomegalovirus exposure and HLA in healthy donors. Amplification used 60 Vbeta primers and 13 Jbeta primers. Method: immunoSEQ multiplex PCR; TCRdb's copy keeps in-frame clones and lacks some. The sample records some 200,000 clones, roughly 77% being singletons. Sequenced: PBMCs. The receptors here all came from a male donor in good health and CMV-seropositive.

CDR3 DNA sequence: TGTGCCAGCAGTGAAGCGCTTCCGGGTCTAGAGACCCAGTACTTC. Its translation is CASSEALPGLETQYF. This chain uses TRBV2 with TRBJ2-5; D not certain. The CDR3 extends over 15 amino acids. V was cut by 0 bases and J by 4 bases, with 12 bases left in between. Germline V CDR1 and CDR2: SNHLY, FYNNEI.

The rearrangement uses TRBV10-3 and TRBJ2-1; D is uncertain. Germline-derived CDR1 and CDR2 are ENHRY and SYGVKD. The CDR3 sequence is 13 residues long. Trimming took off 0 bases at V and 10 bases at J, with 10 bases between the two ends. The CDR3 here is CAISESIPREQFF. In nucleotides, the CDR3 is TGTGCCATCAGTGAGTCAATCCCGAGGGAGCAGTTCTTC.

V gene TRBV29-1 combines with J gene TRBJ1-4, with D perhaps matching TRBD1 (6 bases). CDR1 is SQVTM and CDR2 is ANQGSEA in the germline V gene. Trimming removed 6 bases at V and 1 base at J, with 18 bases between. The CDR3 length is 16 residues. The CDR3 nucleotides are TGCAGCGTGTTACAGGGATTTGGTGAAACTAATGAAAAACTGTTTTTT. It specifies CSVLQGFGETNEKLFF.

The chain links TRBV7-9 to TRBJ2-7; the match to TRBD2 covers 9 bases. The V and J ends lost 2 bases and 4 bases, in that order; junction bases with no gene match: 9. The CDR3 length is 16 residues. The germline CDR1 and CDR2 sequences are SEHNR and FQNEAQ (reference sequence). The CDR3 loop reads CASSLILGREGYEQYF. The CDR3 DNA follows: TGTGCCAGCAGCTTAATTTTGGGGCGGGAGGGTTACGAGCAGTACTTC. Drawing the rest from reference TRBV7-9 and TRBJ2-7, the complete variable domain is DTGVSQNPRHKITKRGQNVTFRCDPISEHNRLYWYRQTLGQGPEFLTYFQNEAQLEKSRLLSDRFSAERPKGSFSTLEIQRTEQGDSAMYLCASSLILGREGYEQYFGPGTRLTVT.

The chain carries TRBV4-1 and TRBJ2-3; D might be TRBD2 (7 bases). The V gene lost 4 bases and the J gene lost 6 bases, with 23 bases spanning the gap. This CDR3 spans 17 amino acids. Germline lookup yields CDR1 MGHRA and CDR2 YSYEKL. The CDR3 DNA follows: TGCGCCAGCAGCCGCGGGGGCGTTGTCAGGACCGGGGATACGCAGTATTTT. It translates to CASSRGGVVRTGDTQYF.

This clone was observed a handful of times. The chain couples TRBV7-8 to TRBJ2-3; TRBD1 aligns across 7 bases. There are 15 residues in the CDR3. CDR1 is SGHVS, CDR2 FQNEAQ, per germline. With 5 bases clipped from V and 3 bases from J, the junction kept 8 bases outside the gene matches. CDR3 residues: CASSTRQGGTDTQYF. The CDR3 DNA reads as TGTGCCAGCAGCACCCGACAGGGCGGTACAGATACGCAGTATTTT.

The rearrangement joins TRBV6-7 to TRBJ1-5; 9 bases match TRBD1. TRBV6-7 falls under the ORF class, with uncertain function. Trimming removed 0 bases from V and 4 bases from J; junction bases left unmatched: 1. The CDR3 is made up of 15 amino acids. CDR3 in DNA: TGTGCCAGCAGTTACTCCGGGACAGGGAATCAGCCCCAGCATTTT. It translates to CASSYSGTGNQPQHF.

The DNA of the CDR3 is TGTGCCAGCAGCGTCGGGGGGGTCAATGAGCAGTTCTTC. Encoded protein: CASSVGGVNEQFF. V and J are TRBV9 and TRBJ2-1; 8 bases align to TRBD2. V dropped 2 bases and J dropped 6; count of bases not matched to a gene: 1. This CDR3 region has 13 residues. Germline CDR1 is SGDLS and CDR2 is YYNGEE.

The gene calls are TRBV6-6 and TRBJ2-1, with 11 bases identical to TRBD2. This CDR3 is 15 amino acids long. Germline CDR1 MNHNY, CDR2 SVGAGI (reference sequence). V dropped 4 bases and J dropped 7; count of bases not matched to a gene: 6. This CDR3 reads CASSSPTSGSNEQFF. DNA of the CDR3: TGTGCCAGCAGTTCCCCCACTAGCGGGAGTAATGAGCAGTTCTTC.

V is TRBV6-6 and J is TRBJ2-7; possible D gene TRBD1, 6 bases. This CDR3 comprises 14 residues. The germline V gene encodes CDR1 MNHNY and CDR2 SVGAGI (reference sequence). V was trimmed by 6 bases and J by 2 bases, leaving 14 bases between them. CDR3 sequence reads: CASSRTQGPYEQYF. CDR3 DNA sequence: TGTGCCAGCAGCCGGACACAGGGCCCCTACGAGCAGTACTTC.

J is TRBJ1-1 and V is TRBV7-2; D is uncertain. This CDR3 spans 14 amino acids. Germline CDR1 and CDR2: SGHTA and FQGNSA. V was trimmed by 3 bases and J by 1 base, leaving 9 bases between them. This CDR3 is CASSFMDWNTEAFF. CDR3 in DNA: TGTGCCAGCAGCTTTATGGACTGGAACACTGAAGCTTTCTTT.

V gene TRBV5-6 combines with J gene TRBJ2-7; the D is unclear. This CDR3 is 13 amino acids long. Trimming removed 0 bases from V and 1 base from J, with 5 bases in between. Germline V gene sequence: CDR1 SGHDT, CDR2 YYEEEE. CDR3 DNA: TGTGCCAGCAGCTTGGCCCTTTCCTACGAGCAGTACTTC. It encodes CASSLALSYEQYF. The whole variable domain, remainder taken from reference TRBV5-6 and TRBJ2-7, is DAGVTQSPTHLIKTRGQQVTLRCSPKSGHDTVSWYQQALGQGPQFIFQYYEEEERQRGNFPDRFSGHQFPNYSSELNVNALLLGDSALYLCASSLALSYEQYFGPGTRLTVT.

This chain links TRBV5-4 with TRBJ2-5; TRBD1 agrees at 11 bases. Unmatched junction bases numbered 3, after V lost 0 bases and J lost 5 bases. The CDR3 totals 15 residues. Germline-derived CDR1 and CDR2 are SGHNT and YYREEE (reference sequence). The CDR3 DNA reads as TGTGCCAGCAGCTTGGCGGACAGGGGGCGGGAGACCCAGTACTTC. Its protein product is CASSLADRGRETQYF.

The V call is TRBV10-2, the J call TRBJ1-1, with D uncertain. CDR3 length: 11 residues. Germline V CDR1 and CDR2: WSHSY, SAAADI. V was shortened by 6 bases and J by 3 bases, with 5 bases between the two germline ends. The CDR3 DNA is TGCGCCAGCAGCCTGTACACTGAAGCTTTCTTT. Residues: CASSLYTEAFF.

The chain has TRBV7-8 and TRBJ2-1; TRBD2 might be the D (5 bases). Trimming stripped 3 bases from V and 7 bases from J, with 16 bases between. The CDR3 runs to 15 residues. Germline V lookup: CDR1 SGHVS, CDR2 FQNEAQ. The CDR3 nucleotides are TGTGCCAGCAGCTTCAGGCGTGAGGGCTCGAATGAGCAGTTCTTC. Translation: CASSFRREGSNEQFF.